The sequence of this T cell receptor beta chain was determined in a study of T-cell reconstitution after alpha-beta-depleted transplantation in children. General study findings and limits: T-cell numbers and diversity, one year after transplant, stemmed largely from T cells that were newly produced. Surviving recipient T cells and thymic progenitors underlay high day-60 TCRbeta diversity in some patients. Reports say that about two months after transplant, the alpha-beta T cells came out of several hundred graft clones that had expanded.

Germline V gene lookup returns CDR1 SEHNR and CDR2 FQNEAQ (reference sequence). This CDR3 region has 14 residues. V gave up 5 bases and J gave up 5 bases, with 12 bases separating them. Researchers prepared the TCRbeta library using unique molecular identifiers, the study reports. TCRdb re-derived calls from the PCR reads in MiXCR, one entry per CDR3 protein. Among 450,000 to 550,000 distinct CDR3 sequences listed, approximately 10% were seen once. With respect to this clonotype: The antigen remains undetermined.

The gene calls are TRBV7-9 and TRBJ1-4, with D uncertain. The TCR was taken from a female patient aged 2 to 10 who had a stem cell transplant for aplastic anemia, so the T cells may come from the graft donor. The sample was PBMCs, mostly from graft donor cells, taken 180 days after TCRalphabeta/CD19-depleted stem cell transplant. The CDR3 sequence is CASSPRERNEKLFF. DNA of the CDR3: TGTGCCAGCAGCCCCCGTGAAAGAAATGAAAAACTGTTTTTT.